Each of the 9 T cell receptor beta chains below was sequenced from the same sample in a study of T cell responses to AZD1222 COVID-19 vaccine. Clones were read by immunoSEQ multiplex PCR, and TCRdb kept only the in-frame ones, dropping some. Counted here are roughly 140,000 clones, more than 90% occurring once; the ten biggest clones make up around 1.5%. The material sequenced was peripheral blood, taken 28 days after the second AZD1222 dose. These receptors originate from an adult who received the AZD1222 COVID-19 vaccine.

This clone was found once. The CDR3 is CASSSSWGDQFF. The CDR3 DNA reads as TGTGCCAGCAGTTCTTCCTGGGGGGATCAGTTCTTC. The chain recombines TRBV9 with TRBJ2-1; D possibly corresponds to TRBD2 (6 bases). V gave up 5 bases and J gave up 13 bases, with 16 bases separating them. Per germline, CDR1 SGDLS and CDR2 YYNGEE. The length of the CDR3 is 12 residues.

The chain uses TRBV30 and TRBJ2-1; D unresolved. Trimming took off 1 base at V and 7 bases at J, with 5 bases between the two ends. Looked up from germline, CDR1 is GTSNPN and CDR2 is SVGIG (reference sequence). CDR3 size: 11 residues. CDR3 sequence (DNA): TGTGCCTGGAGTGGAGGTAATGAGCAGTTCTTC. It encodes CAWSGGNEQFF.

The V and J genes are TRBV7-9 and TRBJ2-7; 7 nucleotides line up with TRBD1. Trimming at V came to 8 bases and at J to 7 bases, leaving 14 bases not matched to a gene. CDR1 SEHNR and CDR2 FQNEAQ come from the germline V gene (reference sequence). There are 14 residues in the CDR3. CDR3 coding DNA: TGTGCCAGCGCCTCGCCGAGACAGGGCGAAGAGCAGTACTTC. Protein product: CASASPRQGEEQYF.

Here the CDR3 DNA reads TGTGCCAGCAGCACGAGCTCCTACGAGCAGTACTTC. This gives the protein CASSTSSYEQYF. The gene calls are TRBV3-1 (or the pseudogene TRBV3-2) and TRBJ2-7; D unclear. The CDR3 extends over 12 amino acids. Per germline, CDR1 LGHDT and CDR2 YNNKEL (reference sequence). Trimming took 5 bases from V and 0 from J, leaving 5 bases between them.

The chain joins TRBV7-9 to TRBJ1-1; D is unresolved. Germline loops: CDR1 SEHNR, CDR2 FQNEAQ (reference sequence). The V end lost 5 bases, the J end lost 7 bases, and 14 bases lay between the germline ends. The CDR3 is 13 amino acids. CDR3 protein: CASSAVGYGEAFF. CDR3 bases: TGTGCCAGCAGCGCGGTGGGTTATGGTGAAGCTTTCTTT.

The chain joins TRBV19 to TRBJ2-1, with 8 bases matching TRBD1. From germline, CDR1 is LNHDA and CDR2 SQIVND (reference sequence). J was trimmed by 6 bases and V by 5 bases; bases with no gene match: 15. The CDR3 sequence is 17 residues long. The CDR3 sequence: CASSRFRTGIGVNEQFF. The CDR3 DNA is TGTGCCAGTAGTCGCTTCAGGACAGGGATAGGTGTCAATGAGCAGTTCTTC.

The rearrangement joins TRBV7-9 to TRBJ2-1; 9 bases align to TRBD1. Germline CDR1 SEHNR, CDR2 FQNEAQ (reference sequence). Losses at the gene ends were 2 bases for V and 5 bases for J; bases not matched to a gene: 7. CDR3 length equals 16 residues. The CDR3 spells CASSLRTGVLNNEQFF. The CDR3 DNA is TGTGCCAGCAGCTTAAGGACAGGGGTTTTGAACAATGAGCAGTTCTTC.

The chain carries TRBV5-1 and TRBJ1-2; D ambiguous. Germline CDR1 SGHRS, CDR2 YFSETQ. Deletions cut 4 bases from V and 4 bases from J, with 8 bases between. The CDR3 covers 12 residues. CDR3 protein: CASSGGVYGYTF. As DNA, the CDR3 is TGCGCCAGCAGCGGCGGGGTCTATGGCTACACCTTC.

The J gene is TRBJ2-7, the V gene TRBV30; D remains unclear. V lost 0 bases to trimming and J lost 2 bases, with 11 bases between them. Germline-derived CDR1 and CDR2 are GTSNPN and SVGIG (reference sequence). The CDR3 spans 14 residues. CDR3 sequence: CAWSVRKPPYEQYF. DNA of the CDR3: TGTGCCTGGAGTGTACGCAAACCTCCCTACGAGCAGTACTTC.